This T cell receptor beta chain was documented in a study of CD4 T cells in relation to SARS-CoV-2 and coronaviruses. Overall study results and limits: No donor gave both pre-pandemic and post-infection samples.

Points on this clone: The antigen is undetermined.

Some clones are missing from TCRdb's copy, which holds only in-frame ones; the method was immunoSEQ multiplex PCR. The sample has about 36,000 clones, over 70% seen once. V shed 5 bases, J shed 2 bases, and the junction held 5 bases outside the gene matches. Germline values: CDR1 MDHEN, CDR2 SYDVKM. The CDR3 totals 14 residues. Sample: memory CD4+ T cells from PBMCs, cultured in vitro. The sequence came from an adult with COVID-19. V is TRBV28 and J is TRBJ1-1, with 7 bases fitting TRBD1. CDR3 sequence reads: CASSTTGSNTEAFF. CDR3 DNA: TGTGCCAGCAGTACGACAGGGAGCAACACTGAAGCTTTCTTT.